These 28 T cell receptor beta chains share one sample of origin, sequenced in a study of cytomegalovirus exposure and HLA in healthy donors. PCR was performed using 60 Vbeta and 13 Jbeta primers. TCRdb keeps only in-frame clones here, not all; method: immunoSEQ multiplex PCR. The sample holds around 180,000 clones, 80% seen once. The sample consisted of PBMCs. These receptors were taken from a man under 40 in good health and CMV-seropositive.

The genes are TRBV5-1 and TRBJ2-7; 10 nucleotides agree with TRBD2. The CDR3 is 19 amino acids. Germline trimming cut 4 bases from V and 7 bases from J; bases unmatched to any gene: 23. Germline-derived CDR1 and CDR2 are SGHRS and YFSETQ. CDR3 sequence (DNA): TGCGCCAGCAGCCCTGTCCCCGAGACCATACTAGCGGGGATTGAGGAGCAGTACTTC. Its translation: CASSPVPETILAGIEEQYF.

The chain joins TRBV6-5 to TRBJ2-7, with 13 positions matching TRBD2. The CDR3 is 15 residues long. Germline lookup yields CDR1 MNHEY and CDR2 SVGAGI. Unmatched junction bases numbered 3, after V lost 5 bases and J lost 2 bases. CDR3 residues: CASSPGTSGTYEQYF. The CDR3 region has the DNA TGTGCCAGCAGTCCAGGGACTAGCGGGACCTACGAGCAGTACTTC.

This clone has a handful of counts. CDR3 DNA sequence: TGCGCCAGCAGCACCCAATACGGACGGGAGGAGACCCAGTACTTC. Translated, it gives CASSTQYGREETQYF. V and J are TRBV5-1 and TRBJ2-5; possibly TRBD2 for D (6 bases). Germline V gives CDR1 SGHRS, CDR2 YFSETQ. With 4 bases removed from V and 5 bases from J, the gap between germline ends came to 18 bases. The CDR3 covers 15 residues.

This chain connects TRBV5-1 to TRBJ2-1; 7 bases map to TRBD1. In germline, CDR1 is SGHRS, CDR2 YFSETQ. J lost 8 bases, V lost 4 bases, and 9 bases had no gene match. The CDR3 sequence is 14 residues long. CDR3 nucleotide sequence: TGCGCCAGCAGCCGGGACAGAGGGAGCGATGAGCAGTTCTTC. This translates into CASSRDRGSDEQFF.

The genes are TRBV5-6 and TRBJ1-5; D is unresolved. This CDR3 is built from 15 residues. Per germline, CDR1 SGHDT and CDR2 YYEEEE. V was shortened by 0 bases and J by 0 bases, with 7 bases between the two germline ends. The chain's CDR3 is CASSLGSISNQPQHF. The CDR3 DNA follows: TGTGCCAGCAGCTTGGGTTCCATTAGCAATCAGCCCCAGCATTTT. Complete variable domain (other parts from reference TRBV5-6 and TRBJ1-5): DAGVTQSPTHLIKTRGQQVTLRCSPKSGHDTVSWYQQALGQGPQFIFQYYEEEERQRGNFPDRFSGHQFPNYSSELNVNALLLGDSALYLCASSLGSISNQPQHFGDGTRLSIL.

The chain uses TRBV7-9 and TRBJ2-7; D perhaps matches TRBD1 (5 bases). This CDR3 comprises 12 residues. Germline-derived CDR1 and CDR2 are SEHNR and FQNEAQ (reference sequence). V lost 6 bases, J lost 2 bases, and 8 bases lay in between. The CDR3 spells CASSLTAYEQYF. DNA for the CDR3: TGTGCCAGCAGTCTGACAGCCTACGAGCAGTACTTC.

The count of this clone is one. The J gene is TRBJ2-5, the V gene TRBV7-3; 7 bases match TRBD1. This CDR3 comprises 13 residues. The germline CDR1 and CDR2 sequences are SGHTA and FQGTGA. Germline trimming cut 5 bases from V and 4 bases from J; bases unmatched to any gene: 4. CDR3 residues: CASSRQGRETQYF. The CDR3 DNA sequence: TGTGCCAGCAGCCGACAGGGACGAGAGACCCAGTACTTC.

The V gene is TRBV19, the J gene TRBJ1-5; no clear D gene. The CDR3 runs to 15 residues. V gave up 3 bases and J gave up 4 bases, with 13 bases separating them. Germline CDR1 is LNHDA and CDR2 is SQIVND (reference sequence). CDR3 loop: CASSMVPIGNQPQHF. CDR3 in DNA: TGTGCCAGTAGTATGGTACCGATCGGGAATCAGCCCCAGCATTTT.

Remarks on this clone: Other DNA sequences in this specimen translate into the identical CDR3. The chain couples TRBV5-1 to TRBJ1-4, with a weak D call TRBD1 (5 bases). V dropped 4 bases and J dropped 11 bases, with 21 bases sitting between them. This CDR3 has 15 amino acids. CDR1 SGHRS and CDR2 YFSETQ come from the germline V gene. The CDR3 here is CASSLYGAVEEKLFF. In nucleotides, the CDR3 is TGCGCCAGCAGCCTATATGGGGCAGTGGAAGAGAAACTGTTTTTT. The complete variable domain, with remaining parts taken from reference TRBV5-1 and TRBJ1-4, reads KAGVTQTPRYLIKTRGQQVTLSCSPISGHRSVSWYQQTPGQGLQFLFEYFSETQRNKGNFPGRFSGRQFSNSRSEMNVSTLELGDSALYLCASSLYGAVEEKLFFGSGTQLSVL.

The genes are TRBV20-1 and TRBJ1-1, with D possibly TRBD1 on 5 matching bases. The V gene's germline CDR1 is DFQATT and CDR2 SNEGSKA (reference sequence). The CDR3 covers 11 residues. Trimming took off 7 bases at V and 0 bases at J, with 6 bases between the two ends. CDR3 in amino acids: CSGQLNTEAFF. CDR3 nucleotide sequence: TGCAGTGGACAGTTGAACACTGAAGCTTTCTTT.

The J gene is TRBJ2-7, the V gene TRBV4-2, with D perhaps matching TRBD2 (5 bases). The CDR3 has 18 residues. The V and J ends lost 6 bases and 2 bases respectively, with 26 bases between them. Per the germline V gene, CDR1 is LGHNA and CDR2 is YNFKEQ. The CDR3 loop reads CASSTSGAPGFKTYEQYF. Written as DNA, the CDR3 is TGTGCCAGCAGTACCAGCGGAGCGCCCGGCTTTAAGACCTACGAGCAGTACTTC.

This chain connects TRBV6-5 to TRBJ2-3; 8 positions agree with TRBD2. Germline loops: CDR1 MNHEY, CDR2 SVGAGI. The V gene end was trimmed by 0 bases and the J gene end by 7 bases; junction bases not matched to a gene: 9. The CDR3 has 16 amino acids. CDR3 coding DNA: TGTGCCAGCAGTTACTCGAGCGGGAGTGATTCAAATACGCAGTATTTT. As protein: CASSYSSGSDSNTQYF.

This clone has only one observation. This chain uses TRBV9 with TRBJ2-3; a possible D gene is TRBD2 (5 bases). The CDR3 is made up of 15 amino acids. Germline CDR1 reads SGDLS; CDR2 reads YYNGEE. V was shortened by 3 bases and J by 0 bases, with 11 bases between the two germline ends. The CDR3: CASSGWTASTDTQYF. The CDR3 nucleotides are TGTGCCAGCAGCGGGTGGACTGCTAGCACAGATACGCAGTATTTT. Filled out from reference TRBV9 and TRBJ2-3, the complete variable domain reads DSGVTQTPKHLITATGQRVTLRCSPRSGDLSVYWYQQSLDQGLQFLIQYYNGEERAKGNILERFSAQQFPDLHSELNLSSLELGDSALYFCASSGWTASTDTQYFGPGTRLTVL.

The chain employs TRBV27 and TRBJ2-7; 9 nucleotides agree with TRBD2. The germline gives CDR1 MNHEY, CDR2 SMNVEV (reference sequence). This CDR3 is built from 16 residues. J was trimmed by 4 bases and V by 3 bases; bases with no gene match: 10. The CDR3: CASSFSGTSHKYEQYF. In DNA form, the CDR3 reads TGTGCCAGCAGTTTCTCCGGGACTAGCCATAAGTACGAGCAGTACTTC.

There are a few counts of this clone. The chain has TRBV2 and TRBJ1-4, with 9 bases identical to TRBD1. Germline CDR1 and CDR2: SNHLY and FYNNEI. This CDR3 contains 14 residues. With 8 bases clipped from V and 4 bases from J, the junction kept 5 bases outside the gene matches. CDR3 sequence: CASVTDRGNEKLFF. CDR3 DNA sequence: TGTGCCAGCGTCACGGACAGGGGTAATGAAAAACTGTTTTTT.

CDR3 region: CASRGRAGSSGANVLTF. For the CDR3, the DNA is TGTGCCTCCCGCGGGAGGGCGGGCAGCTCTGGGGCCAACGTCCTGACTTTC. This chain joins TRBV2 and TRBJ2-6; 9 bases are shared with TRBD2. From germline, CDR1 is SNHLY and CDR2 FYNNEI. CDR3 size: 17 residues. Losses at the gene ends were 11 bases for V and 0 bases for J; bases not matched to a gene: 11.

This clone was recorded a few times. In DNA form, the CDR3 reads TGTGCCAGCAGTTTAATCGGGACAGGTTCCGGGGAGCAGTACTTC. Amino acid sequence: CASSLIGTGSGEQYF. The chain combines TRBV28 with TRBJ2-7, with 8 bases matching TRBD1. V trimming: 2 bases; J trimming: 7 bases; junction bases outside the gene matches: 10. The germline V gene has CDR1 MDHEN and CDR2 SYDVKM. The CDR3 length is 15 residues.

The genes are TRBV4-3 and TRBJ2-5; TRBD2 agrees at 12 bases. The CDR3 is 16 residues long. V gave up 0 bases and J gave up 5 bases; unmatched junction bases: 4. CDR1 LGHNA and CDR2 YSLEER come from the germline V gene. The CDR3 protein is CASSQDPSGGAETQYF. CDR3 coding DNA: TGCGCCAGCAGCCAAGACCCTAGCGGGGGGGCCGAGACCCAGTACTTC.

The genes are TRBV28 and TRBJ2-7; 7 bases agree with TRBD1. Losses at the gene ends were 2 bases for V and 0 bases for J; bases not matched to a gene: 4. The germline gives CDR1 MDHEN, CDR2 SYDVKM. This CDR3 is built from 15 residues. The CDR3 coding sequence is TGTGCCAGCAGTTTACTCCGGGACAGCTCCTACGAGCAGTACTTC. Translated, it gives CASSLLRDSSYEQYF.

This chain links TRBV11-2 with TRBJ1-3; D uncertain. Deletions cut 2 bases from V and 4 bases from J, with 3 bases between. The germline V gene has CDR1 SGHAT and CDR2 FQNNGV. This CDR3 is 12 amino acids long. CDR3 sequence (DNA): TGTGCCAGCAGCTTAATAGGAAACACCATATATTTT. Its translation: CASSLIGNTIYF. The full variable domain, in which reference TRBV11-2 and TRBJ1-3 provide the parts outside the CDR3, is EAGVAQSPRYKIIEKRQSVAFWCNPISGHATLYWYQQILGQGPKLLIQFQNNGVVDDSQLPKDRFSAERLKGVDSTLKIQPAKLEDSAVYLCASSLIGNTIYFGEGSWLTVV.

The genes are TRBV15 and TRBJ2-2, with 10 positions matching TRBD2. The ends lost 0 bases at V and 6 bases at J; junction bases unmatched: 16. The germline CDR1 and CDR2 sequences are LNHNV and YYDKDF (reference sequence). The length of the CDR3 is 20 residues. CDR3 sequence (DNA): TGTGCCACCAGCAGAGATCATGTCCGTAGAGCGGGAGGGCCAGCCGGGGAGCTGTTTTTT. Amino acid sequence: CATSRDHVRRAGGPAGELFF.

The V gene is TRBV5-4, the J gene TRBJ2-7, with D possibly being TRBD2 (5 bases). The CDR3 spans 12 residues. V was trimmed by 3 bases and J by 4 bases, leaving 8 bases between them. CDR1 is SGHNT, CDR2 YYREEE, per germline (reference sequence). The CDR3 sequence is CASSSGTYEQYF. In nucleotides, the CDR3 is TGTGCCAGCAGCTCGGGAACTTACGAGCAGTACTTC.

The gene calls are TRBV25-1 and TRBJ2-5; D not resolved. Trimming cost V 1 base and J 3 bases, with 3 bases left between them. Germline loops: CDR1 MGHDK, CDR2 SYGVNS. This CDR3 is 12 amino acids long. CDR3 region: CASSESEETQYF. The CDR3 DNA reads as TGTGCCAGCAGTGAATCTGAAGAGACCCAGTACTTC.

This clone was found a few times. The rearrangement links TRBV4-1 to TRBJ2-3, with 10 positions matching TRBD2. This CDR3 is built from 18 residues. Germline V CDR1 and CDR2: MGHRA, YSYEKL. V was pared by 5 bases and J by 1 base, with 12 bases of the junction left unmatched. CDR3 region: CASSNGLSSGRGTDTQYF. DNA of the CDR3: TGCGCCAGCAGCAACGGTCTTTCTAGCGGGAGAGGCACAGATACGCAGTATTTT.

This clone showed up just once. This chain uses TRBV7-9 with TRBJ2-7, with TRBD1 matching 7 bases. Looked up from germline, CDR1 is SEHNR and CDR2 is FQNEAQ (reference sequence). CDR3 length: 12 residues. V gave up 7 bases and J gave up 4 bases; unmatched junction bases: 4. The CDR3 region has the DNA TGTGCCAGCAACAGGGGTTTTTACGAGCAGTACTTC. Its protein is CASNRGFYEQYF.

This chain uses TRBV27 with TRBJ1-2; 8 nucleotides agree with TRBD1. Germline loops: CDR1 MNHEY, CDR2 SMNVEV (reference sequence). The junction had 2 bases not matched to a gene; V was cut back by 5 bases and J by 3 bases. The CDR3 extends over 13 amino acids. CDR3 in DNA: TGTGCCAGCAGTCACAGGGGGGACTATGGCTACACCTTC. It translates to CASSHRGDYGYTF.

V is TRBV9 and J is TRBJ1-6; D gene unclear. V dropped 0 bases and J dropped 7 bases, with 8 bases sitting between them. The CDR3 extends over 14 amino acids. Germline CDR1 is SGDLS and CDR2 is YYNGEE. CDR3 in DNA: TGTGCCAGCAGCGTAGAACAGAAAAATTCACCCCTCCACTTT. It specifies CASSVEQKNSPLHF.

This CDR3 is CASSFKGDNYGYTF. DNA for the CDR3: TGTGCCAGCAGCTTTAAGGGGGACAACTATGGCTACACCTTC. This rearrangement joins TRBV7-9 to TRBJ1-2; tentative D call: TRBD1 (6 bases). This CDR3 has 14 residues. The germline V gene has CDR1 SEHNR and CDR2 FQNEAQ (reference sequence). With 3 bases removed from V and 2 bases from J, the gap between germline ends came to 10 bases.